Only one count was recorded for the clone carrying this T cell receptor (beta chain). Its antigen is still unknown. V was clipped by 1 base and J by 0 bases, with 10 bases between them. Germline V CDR1 and CDR2: SGHVS, FQNEAQ. This CDR3 is built from 15 residues. The sample is drawn from a study of cytotoxic CD8 clonotypes in ibrutinib-treated CLL. Study at large: Investigators collected response samples after a median roughly 12 months of treatment, range 6 to 36.

Profiling relied on immunoSEQ multiplex PCR, and the TCRdb table lists in-frame clones only, not all of them. This table has 200,000 to 250,000 clones, just under 80% appearing once. Overall study results and limits: With treatment, public clonotypes, which were uncommon, either contracted or remained stable. Increased clonality at ibrutinib response gave way to a return toward baseline at progression.

The sequence derives from a human donor with chronic lymphocytic leukemia. The specimen was PBMCs, collected after 12 months of ibrutinib treatment. The chain is built from TRBV7-8 and TRBJ2-7; D unresolved. In nucleotides, the CDR3 is TGTGCCAGCAGCTTAGGTACAGCCTTCTCCTACGAGCAGTACTTC. Translation: CASSLGTAFSYEQYF.